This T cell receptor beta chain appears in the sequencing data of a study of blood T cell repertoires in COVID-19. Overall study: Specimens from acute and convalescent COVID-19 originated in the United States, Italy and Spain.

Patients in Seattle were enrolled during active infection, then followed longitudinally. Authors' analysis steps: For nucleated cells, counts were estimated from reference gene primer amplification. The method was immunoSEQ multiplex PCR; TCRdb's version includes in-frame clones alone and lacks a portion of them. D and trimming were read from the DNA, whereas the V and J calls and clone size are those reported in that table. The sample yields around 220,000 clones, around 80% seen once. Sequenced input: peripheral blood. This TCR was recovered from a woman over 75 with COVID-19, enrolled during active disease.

CDR3 residues: CASSPRKQPQHF. CDR3 nucleotide sequence: TGTGCCAGCAGTCCGAGAAAGCAGCCCCAGCATTTT. The chain employs TRBV2 and TRBJ1-5, with no clear D. The V gene lost 5 bases and the J gene lost 7 bases, with 9 bases spanning the gap. Per germline, CDR1 SNHLY and CDR2 FYNNEI. The CDR3 is 12 residues long.